These T cell receptor beta chains were read from a single sample in a study of early T cells in non-severe SARS-CoV-2 infection. TCRdb re-called the 5' RACE reads through MiXCR, storing one row per CDR3 protein. Of under 20,000 distinct CDR3 sequences in the sample, approximately 4.7% were seen once. Sequences were obtained from whole blood. These receptors originate from an adult who was a healthcare worker with PCR-confirmed SARS-CoV-2 infection or an uninfected control (not recorded which). Both conserved end residues are part of each CDR3. Each record gives: D gene, clone size, CDR3 length, V gene, J gene, CDR3 DNA, CDR3 protein. A D gene is named only where the DNA matches it firmly. Where a row states a size, it is once, few, many or the class of an expanded clone; other rows omit it.

.	few	13	TRBV20-1	TRBJ1-1	TGCAGTGCTAGATGGCACGTGAACACTGAAGCTTTCTTT	CSARWHVNTEAFF
.	many	15	TRBV7-9	TRBJ1-1	TGTGCCAGCAGCTGGCAAGGGGACATGAACACTGAAGCTTTCTTT	CASSWQGDMNTEAFF
.	.	15	TRBV5-1	TRBJ2-1	TGCGCCAGCAGCTTGGGAGGGTACACCTACAATGAGCAGTTCTTC	CASSLGGYTYNEQFF
TRBD1	many	15	TRBV3-1	TRBJ2-5	TGTGCCAGTCGGACCGGGACAGGGGTGATTGAGACCCAGTACTTC	CASRTGTGVIETQYF
.	many	14	TRBV30	TRBJ2-1	TGTGCCTGGAGTACCGGGACATTACAAGATGAGCAGTTCTTC	CAWSTGTLQDEQFF
TRBD1	many	17	TRBV3-1	TRBJ1-2	TGTGCCAGCAGCCAAGGGGCTTATCGACAGGGTAACTATGGCTACACCTTC	CASSQGAYRQGNYGYTF
TRBD1	many	15	TRBV6-5	TRBJ1-1	TGTGCCAGCAGTTACTCGAACAGGGGAAGGTATGAAGCTTTCTTT	CASSYSNRGRYEAFF
.	many	15	TRBV12-3/TRBV12-4	TRBJ2-3	TGTGCCAGCAGCCCAACAGGAGCCTCCACAGATACGCAGTATTTT	CASSPTGASTDTQYF
TRBD2	many	15	TRBV20-1	TRBJ2-7	TGCAGTGCTAGGGGGACTAGCGGGGGCCGCAACGAGCAGTACTTC	CSARGTSGGRNEQYF
.	many	15	TRBV12-2	TRBJ1-1	TGTGCAAGTCGCCCAACGGAGCCATTATTCGCTGAAGCTTTCTTT	CASRPTEPLFAEAFF
.	.	13	TRBV12-5	TRBJ1-1	TGTGCTAGTGGCACGGATCAGGTTTCTGAAGCTTTCTTT	CASGTDQVSEAFF
TRBD2	many	15	TRBV28	TRBJ2-1	TGTGCCAGCAGACTACTAGCGGCCTCCTACAATGAGCAGTTCTTC	CASRLLAASYNEQFF
.	many	15	TRBV19	TRBJ2-7	TGTGCCAGTAGCGGACGACAGAGGGGGACCTACGAGCAGTACTTC	CASSGRQRGTYEQYF
.	medium-sized	12	TRBV28	TRBJ1-5	TGTGCCAGCAGTCCCCCAAATCAGCCCCAGCATTTT	CASSPPNQPQHF
.	few	13	TRBV18	TRBJ2-2	TGTGCCAGCTCACCCCCCCCGCGGGGGGAGCTGTTTTTT	CASSPPPRGELFF
TRBD2	.	17	TRBV7-6	TRBJ2-1	TGTGCCAGCAGTCGTCGTAGCGGGAGGGAATCCTACAATGAGCAGTTCTTC	CASSRRSGRESYNEQFF
TRBD1	.	14	TRBV28	TRBJ2-7	TGTGCCAGCGGAAAGGACAGGGGCGCCCACGAGCAGTACTTC	CASGKDRGAHEQYF
TRBD1	medium-sized	14	TRBV15	TRBJ2-7	TGTGCCACCAGCAGAGGGGACAGTATTTACGAGCAGTACTTC	CATSRGDSIYEQYF
.	many	13	TRBV5-4	TRBJ2-3	TGTGCCAGCAGCTTCTGGACGGCTGATACGCAGTATTTT	CASSFWTADTQYF
.	many	13	TRBV9	TRBJ2-3	TGTGCCAGCAGCGTCGCGGTCACAGATACGCAGTATTTT	CASSVAVTDTQYF
TRBD1	many	15	TRBV4-1	TRBJ1-1	TGCGCCAGCAGCCAGGGACAGGGGGGGATCACTGAAGCTTTCTTT	CASSQGQGGITEAFF
TRBD2	medium-sized	16	TRBV20-1	TRBJ2-1	TGCAGTGCTAGAGAAGCTAGCGGGAGGAAGGACAATGAGCAGTTCTTC	CSAREASGRKDNEQFF
.	medium-sized	13	TRBV4-3	TRBJ2-3	TGCGCCAGCAGCCAAGATCGAGTGGATACGCAGTATTTT	CASSQDRVDTQYF
.	many	11	TRBV20-1	TRBJ2-1	TGCAGTGCTCCCCCGAGGAATGAGCAGTTCTTC	CSAPPRNEQFF
TRBD1	medium-sized	14	TRBV7-2	TRBJ1-2	TGTGCCAGCAGCTTCGGGACAGATAACTATGGCTACACCTTC	CASSFGTDNYGYTF
TRBD2	many	17	TRBV12-3/TRBV12-4	TRBJ2-3	TGTGCCAGCAGTTCCGATGTTGGGACTAGCGGGGGAGGTACGCAGTATTTT	CASSSDVGTSGGGTQYF
.	many	16	TRBV7-8	TRBJ1-3	TGTGCCAGCAGCTCCCCCCGTTCCGACTCTGGAAACACCATATATTTT	CASSSPRSDSGNTIYF
TRBD2	many	16	TRBV11-3	TRBJ2-3	TGTGCCAGCAGCGAGACTAGCGGCTGGAGCACAGATACGCAGTATTTT	CASSETSGWSTDTQYF
TRBD1	few	13	TRBV6-5	TRBJ1-1	TGTGCCAGCAGTTACTCCCAGGGGGCCACAGCTTTCTTT	CASSYSQGATAFF
.	many	14	TRBV24-1	TRBJ2-3	TGTGCCACCAGTGTAGGACAGAATAGTCGCACGCAGTATTTT	CATSVGQNSRTQYF
TRBD2	medium-sized	17	TRBV4-1	TRBJ2-1	TGCGCCAGCAGCCAAGATGGGTCTAGCGGGACCTACAATGAGCAGTTCTTC	CASSQDGSSGTYNEQFF
.	medium-sized	13	TRBV13	TRBJ2-5	TGTGCCAGCAGCTATCGGACATTGGTGACCCAGTACTTC	CASSYRTLVTQYF
TRBD2	.	14	TRBV7-2	TRBJ2-3	TGTGCCAGCAAAGGGACTAGCGGCACAGATACGCAGTATTTT	CASKGTSGTDTQYF
.	.	15	TRBV11-3	TRBJ2-5	TGTGCCAGCAGCCCCCAAAGGACAGCTCAAGAGACCCAGTACTTC	CASSPQRTAQETQYF
.	medium-sized	13	TRBV20-1	TRBJ2-7	TGCAGTGCTAGTTACGGGGGGCCCTACGAGCAGTACTTC	CSASYGGPYEQYF
.	.	16	TRBV27	TRBJ2-2	TGTGCCAGCAGTTTATACCCCTCCCGGGTTACCGGGGAGCTGTTTTTT	CASSLYPSRVTGELFF
.	.	14	TRBV4-1	TRBJ1-5	TGCGCCAGCAGCCAAGGTTGGGGGAATCAGCCCCAGCATTTT	CASSQGWGNQPQHF
.	many	11	TRBV29-1	TRBJ2-1	TGCAGCGTTGAGTCTGGAGTTGAGCAGTTCTTC	CSVESGVEQFF
.	many	14	TRBV2	TRBJ1-5	TGTGCCAGCAGTGATAGGACAGCAAATCAGCCCCAGCATTTT	CASSDRTANQPQHF
TRBD1	.	15	TRBV5-1	TRBJ2-7	TGCGGCAGCAGCTTGAGGGGGCATAAGTCCTACGAGCAGTACTTC	CGSSLRGHKSYEQYF
.	.	13	TRBV6-4	TRBJ1-1	TGTGCCAGCAGTGAAAAGATGAACACTGAAGCTTTCTTT	CASSEKMNTEAFF
TRBD2	many	17	TRBV20-1	TRBJ2-5	TGCAGTGCTAGAGATCAGGGAGGCTGGCGGGAGGTCGAGACCCAGTACTTC	CSARDQGGWREVETQYF
.	.	14	TRBV7-9	TRBJ1-5	TGTGCCAGCAGCTTGGGGGGATTCAATCAGCCCCAGCATTTT	CASSLGGFNQPQHF
TRBD1	.	16	TRBV5-6	TRBJ2-5	TGTGCCAGCAGCTTGGCGGGACAGATGTACCAAGAGACCCAGTACTTC	CASSLAGQMYQETQYF
TRBD2	many	15	TRBV6-5	TRBJ2-1	TGTGCCAGCAGCCGTGGAGGACTAGCGGGAGATGAGCAGTTCTTC	CASSRGGLAGDEQFF
TRBD2	medium-sized	14	TRBV5-1	TRBJ2-5	TGCGCCAGCAGCCTCACTAGCGGGATGGAGACCCAGTACTTC	CASSLTSGMETQYF
TRBD2	many	15	TRBV12-3/TRBV12-4	TRBJ2-1	TGTGCCAGCAGTTATAGGCGGGAGGGCCTCAATGAGCAGTTCTTC	CASSYRREGLNEQFF
.	medium-sized	14	TRBV5-1	TRBJ1-1	TGCGCCAGCAGCTTGGTATCCAAGAACACTGAAGCTTTCTTT	CASSLVSKNTEAFF